These T cell receptor beta chains were read from a single sample in a study of T-cell memory formation after mild COVID-19. TCRdb re-derived calls from the 5' RACE reads in MiXCR, one entry per CDR3 protein. The sample records about 140,000 distinct CDR3 sequences, roughly 19% being singletons. The sequencing sample was made of PBMCs or a T cell subset sorted from them (not recorded which). The source of these receptors is an adult woman who had mild COVID-19 (a few samples of this study predate the infection). Cell type and time point are not known. The CDR3 runs from the conserved cysteine through the conserved F or W. The D gene is left open where the match is weak. Expanded clones are given a class, and other clones once, few, many or no size at all.

cdr3_nt cdr3_aa j_call clone_size v_call d_call
TGTGCCAGCAGCTTAGGGGACAGGGCCCTCTACAATGAGCAGTTCTTC CASSLGDRALYNEQFF TRBJ2-1 few TRBV7-9 TRBD1
TGTGCCAGCAGTTCTTGGGGTCCCGGGGAGCTGTTTTTT CASSSWGPGELFF TRBJ2-2 few TRBV12-3/TRBV12-4 NA
TGTGCCAGTACCCCAGCCGGCGCGTCGGGCTCCTACAATGAGCAGTTCTTC CASTPAGASGSYNEQFF TRBJ2-1 few TRBV19 NA
TGTGCCAGTAGTAGACAGGGCCTTGGGCCCCAGCATTTT CASSRQGLGPQHF TRBJ1-5 NA TRBV19 TRBD1
TGTGCCAGCACCGACCTTCGGGTGCCTGGCTACACCTTC CASTDLRVPGYTF TRBJ1-2 few TRBV7-9 NA
TGCAGCGTCCGACAGGGCACAGATACGCAGTATTTT CSVRQGTDTQYF TRBJ2-3 few TRBV29-1 NA
TGTGCCACCACCGACGACACTGAAGCTTTCTTT CATTDDTEAFF TRBJ1-1 NA TRBV7-9 NA
TGCAGTGCCGGGGCAGCACCCCTAAGGCAGTACTTC CSAGAAPLRQYF TRBJ2-7 NA TRBV20-1 NA
TGCGCCAGCAGTCGAGGGGATGGGGCCAAAAACATTCAGTACTTC CASSRGDGAKNIQYF TRBJ2-4 few TRBV23-1 NA
TGTGCCAGCAGTGAAAGACAGCTCCGAGGGAATGAGCAGTTCTTC CASSERQLRGNEQFF TRBJ2-1 NA TRBV2 NA
TGTGCCAGCAGCTTTGGGGACAGGGAGGCCAACGTCCTGACTTTC CASSFGDREANVLTF TRBJ2-6 few TRBV11-2 TRBD1
TGTGCCAGTAGTGCAACCCGGGACGGGTGGAAGCCCCAGCATTTT CASSATRDGWKPQHF TRBJ1-5 NA TRBV19 NA
TGTGCCAGCAGCCCCTTGGGGTTCAATGAGCAGTTCTTC CASSPLGFNEQFF TRBJ2-1 many TRBV7-9 NA
TGCGCCAGCAGCCCAACTCCTAGCGGAAACACAGATACGCAGTATTTT CASSPTPSGNTDTQYF TRBJ2-3 NA TRBV4-3 TRBD2
TGTGCCTGGAGTGTTTGGAGGGTGAACACTGAAGCTTTCTTT CAWSVWRVNTEAFF TRBJ1-1 NA TRBV30 NA
TGTGCCAGCAGCGCACCGGGACAGAGTGACAATGAGCAGTTCTTC CASSAPGQSDNEQFF TRBJ2-1 NA TRBV21-1 NA
TGTGCCAGCAGCCCTAGAGGACAGGGGGCTTATAATTCACCCCTCCACTTT CASSPRGQGAYNSPLHF TRBJ1-6 few TRBV7-2 TRBD1
TGTGCCAGCAGCTCCACAGGGCTACCCAACAATGAGCAGTTCTTC CASSSTGLPNNEQFF TRBJ2-1 many TRBV7-2 NA
TGCAGTGCTCCCGACAGGGGCGGTCCCGGGGAGCTGTTTTTT CSAPDRGGPGELFF TRBJ2-2 few TRBV20-1 TRBD1
TGTGCCAGCAGTATAGACCAGCGGGGCACAGATACGCAGTATTTT CASSIDQRGTDTQYF TRBJ2-3 NA TRBV12-3/TRBV12-4 NA
TGTGCCAGCAGTTACGACGGCGGCTACTATGGCTACACCTTC CASSYDGGYYGYTF TRBJ1-2 NA TRBV6-5 NA
TGCAGTGCTAGAGAGGGGGGACACACAGATACGCAGTATTTT CSAREGGHTDTQYF TRBJ2-3 NA TRBV20-1 NA
TGCAGCTTCCTCCAGGGCTTCGGATCAGATACGCAGTATTTT CSFLQGFGSDTQYF TRBJ2-3 NA TRBV29-1 NA
TGCAGTGCTCCCAACCGAGGACAGGGCACAGATACGCAGTATTTT CSAPNRGQGTDTQYF TRBJ2-3 many TRBV20-1 TRBD1
TGTGCCAGCAGCTTAAATGGCGGCCCAGATACGCAGTATTTT CASSLNGGPDTQYF TRBJ2-3 few TRBV7-2 NA
TGTGCCAGCAGCCAAGATCCGGGACGGACAACCTACGAGCAGTACTTC CASSQDPGRTTYEQYF TRBJ2-7 NA TRBV4-2 NA
TGTGCCACCAGTGATGCTGGGACTAGCGGATTGGGGACCCAGTACTTC CATSDAGTSGLGTQYF TRBJ2-5 once TRBV24-1 TRBD2
TGCAGCGTTGCCGTCCAGGGATCCGAAGCTTTCTTT CSVAVQGSEAFF TRBJ1-1 NA TRBV29-1 NA
TGTGCCAGCAGCCCCCTTTCGGGGGGGGAAGAGACCCAGTACTTC CASSPLSGGEETQYF TRBJ2-5 NA TRBV4-2 TRBD2
TGTGCCAGCAGCTTAGGCGCCGGGTTGGCCTATGGCTACACCTTC CASSLGAGLAYGYTF TRBJ1-2 NA TRBV7-9 NA
TGTGCCAGCAGCCGGGGGGACTACAATGAGCAGTTCTTC CASSRGDYNEQFF TRBJ2-1 few TRBV2 TRBD2
TGTGCCAGCAGCACGCACCGGGATCTCGGTGGCTACACCTTC CASSTHRDLGGYTF TRBJ1-2 NA TRBV7-2 NA
TGTGCCAGCAGTGAATCAGGGGGAATAGCTTGGTATGGCTACACCTTC CASSESGGIAWYGYTF TRBJ1-2 NA TRBV25-1 TRBD1
TGTGCCAGTAGTAAGGATTATACTGGACATGGCTACACCTTC CASSKDYTGHGYTF TRBJ1-2 NA TRBV19 NA
TGTGCCAGCAGTTACTCGGAGCCTTACGAGCAGTACTTC CASSYSEPYEQYF TRBJ2-7 few TRBV6-5 NA
TGTGCCAGCAGTGACCCCCTTAGGGGAGCTAACTATGGCTACACCTTC CASSDPLRGANYGYTF TRBJ1-2 few TRBV6-4 NA
TGTGCCAGCAGCCAAAGCCCGGGGAGTAACACAGATACGCAGTATTTT CASSQSPGSNTDTQYF TRBJ2-3 NA TRBV4-2 NA
TGTGCCAGCAGTTACTCCCCCCCTACTAGCGGTATATACAATGAGCAGTTCTTC CASSYSPPTSGIYNEQFF TRBJ2-1 many TRBV6-2/TRBV6-3 TRBD2
TGTGCCATCAGTGACCCAGACAGGGGGCATGGCTACACCTTC CAISDPDRGHGYTF TRBJ1-2 NA TRBV10-3 TRBD1
TGTGCCAGCAGTTTAAGGGGTGGCTACACCTTC CASSLRGGYTF TRBJ1-2 many TRBV12-3/TRBV12-4 NA
TGTGCCAGCAGCCAAGTAATAGGGAAGGGATCCTACAATGAGCAGTTCTTC CASSQVIGKGSYNEQFF TRBJ2-1 NA TRBV4-2 NA
TGCAGTGTATTATTCACACCTGAGCAGTTCTTC CSVLFTPEQFF TRBJ2-1 few TRBV20-1 NA
TGTGCCAGCAGCTCTGCCAAACTAGCGGGATGGACAGATACGCAGTATTTT CASSSAKLAGWTDTQYF TRBJ2-3 few TRBV7-9 TRBD2
TGTGCCAGCACCACCGACAGGGTGGCAGATACGCAGTATTTT CASTTDRVADTQYF TRBJ2-3 few TRBV11-1 TRBD1
TGTGCCAGCAGCGTAGATGGGGGGCGTATCGACGAGCAGTACTTC CASSVDGGRIDEQYF TRBJ2-7 NA TRBV9 NA
TGCAGTGCTAGAGTACCCGGGAGGACAGATACGCAGTATTTT CSARVPGRTDTQYF TRBJ2-3 NA TRBV20-1 TRBD2
TGTGCCAGCAGCTATTACAGGTACCAAGAGACCCAGTACTTC CASSYYRYQETQYF TRBJ2-5 NA TRBV7-9 NA
TGTGCCAGCAGATCTAACGCCCGGGACAGGGGGAGGGCAGATACGCAGTATTTT CASRSNARDRGRADTQYF TRBJ2-3 NA TRBV7-9 TRBD1
TGTGCCAGCAGTTTCGACCGCTATGGCTACACCTTC CASSFDRYGYTF TRBJ1-2 few TRBV12-3/TRBV12-4 NA
TGTGCCAGCAGCTGGGGACAGGGGGAAGGTCAGCCCCAGCATTTT CASSWGQGEGQPQHF TRBJ1-5 NA TRBV7-9 TRBD1
TGCGCCAGCAGCGTGGTGACAGGTTTGAACACTGAAGCTTTCTTT CASSVVTGLNTEAFF TRBJ1-1 NA TRBV5-1 NA
TGTGCCACCAGCGCAAGAAACAGAGGCCCCTATGGCTACACCTTC CATSARNRGPYGYTF TRBJ1-2 few TRBV15 NA
TGTGCCAGCACCGACAGGTTTAACGAGCAGTACTTC CASTDRFNEQYF TRBJ2-7 NA TRBV7-9 NA
TGTGCCAGTAGTGATGGCGGGAGGACCTACAATGAGCAGTTCTTC CASSDGGRTYNEQFF TRBJ2-1 few TRBV19 TRBD2